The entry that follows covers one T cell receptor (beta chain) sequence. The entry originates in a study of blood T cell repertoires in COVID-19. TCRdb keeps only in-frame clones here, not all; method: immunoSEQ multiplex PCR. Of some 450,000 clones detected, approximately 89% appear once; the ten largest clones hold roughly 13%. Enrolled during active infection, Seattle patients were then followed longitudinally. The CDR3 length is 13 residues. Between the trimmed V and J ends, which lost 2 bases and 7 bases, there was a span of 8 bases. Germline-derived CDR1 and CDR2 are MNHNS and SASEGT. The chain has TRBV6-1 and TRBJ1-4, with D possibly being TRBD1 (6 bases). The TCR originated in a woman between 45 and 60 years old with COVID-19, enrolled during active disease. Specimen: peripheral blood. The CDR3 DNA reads TGTGCCAGCAGTGAACGGGGGGCTGAAAAACTGTTTTTT. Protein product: CASSERGAEKLFF.